This paragraph covers one TCR beta chain sequence. The sample originates from a study of blood T cell repertoires in COVID-19. Study context: Samples of COVID-19 (acute and convalescent) were obtained from the United States, Italy and Spain. T cells, B-cell-depleted T cells, or PBMCs provided the cDNA or gDNA that served as material.

In the study's own analysis: Reference gene primer amplification gave estimated nucleated cell counts. The data were produced by immunoSEQ multiplex PCR, yet TCRdb's version contains in-frame clones alone and is incomplete. V, J and clone size are those of that table, while D and trimming were read from the DNA. The data contain roughly 100,000 clones, roughly 90% of them seen just once; the ten biggest clones take up roughly 20%. CDR3 length: 16 amino acids. From germline, CDR1 is LNHDA and CDR2 SQIVND (reference sequence). Trimming removed 1 base from V and 4 bases from J, with 11 bases in between.

The receptor's source is a woman of 80 years or more with acute or convalescent COVID-19. The chain employs TRBV19 and TRBJ2-6, with D possibly matching TRBD2 (5 bases). The sequencing sample was made of peripheral blood. CDR3 in amino acids: CASSIGRLAGANVLTF. The CDR3 DNA reads TGTGCCAGTAGTATAGGGAGGCTGGCCGGGGCCAACGTCCTGACTTTC.